What follows are 23 T cell receptor beta chains derived from one specimen sequenced in a study of shared clonotypes between healthy human individuals. The method was immunoSEQ multiplex PCR; TCRdb's version includes in-frame clones alone and lacks a portion of them. The sample includes approximately 2,300,000 clones, roughly 90% of them seen just once. The sequenced material came from naive CD4+ T cells from PBMCs. Described subset: CD45RA+ positively selected. Receptors were obtained from a man between 18 and 35 years old in good health. Some clones in this sample may be carry-over from other donors' samples.

The V and J genes are TRBV7-9 and TRBJ2-1, with 12 bases that match TRBD2. Germline V gene sequence: CDR1 SEHNR, CDR2 FQNEAQ (reference sequence). Trimming took 5 bases from V and 8 from J; bases not matched to a gene: 7. The CDR3 runs to 15 residues. This chain's CDR3 is CASSASGRAFDEQFF. In nucleotides, the CDR3 is TGTGCCAGCAGCGCTAGCGGGAGGGCCTTCGATGAGCAGTTCTTC.

The chain has TRBV11-2 and TRBJ2-7, with TRBD2 matching over 9 bases. Germline V gives CDR1 SGHAT, CDR2 FQNNGV. V trimming: 7 bases; J trimming: 4 bases; junction bases outside the gene matches: 14. This CDR3 is 16 amino acids long. Here the CDR3 reads CASTRLAGSLAYEQYF. In nucleotides, the CDR3 is TGTGCCAGCACTAGGCTAGCGGGATCCCTCGCTTACGAGCAGTACTTC.

The chain uses TRBV2 and TRBJ1-2, with D perhaps TRBD1 (5 bases). The CDR3 has 13 amino acids. Per the germline V gene, CDR1 is SNHLY and CDR2 is FYNNEI. The V and J ends lost 4 bases and 9 bases respectively, with 15 bases between them. CDR3 in DNA: TGTGCCAGCAGTGCCACCCTGGGGGGGAGCTACACCTTC. Translated: CASSATLGGSYTF.

This rearrangement joins TRBV6-1 to TRBJ2-3; a possible D gene is TRBD2 (5 bases). V lost 8 bases to trimming and J lost 0 bases, with 12 bases between them. The V gene's germline CDR1 is MNHNS and CDR2 SASEGT. The CDR3 loop spans 14 amino acids. Written as DNA, the CDR3 is TGTGCCAGCCACCAAGCGGCGAGCACAGATACGCAGTATTTT. Amino acids: CASHQAASTDTQYF.

The genes are TRBV5-1 and TRBJ1-1; D unclear. Germline V gives CDR1 SGHRS, CDR2 YFSETQ. This CDR3 is built from 15 residues. Trimming stripped 0 bases from V and 0 bases from J, with 9 bases between. This CDR3 is CASSLGRSMNTEAFF. The CDR3 region has the DNA TGCGCCAGCAGCTTGGGAAGGAGTATGAACACTGAAGCTTTCTTT.

Worth noting for this clone: It is likely a read error, because the conserved phenylalanine at the end of the CDR3 is missing. The chain combines TRBV7-2 with TRBJ1-5; possibly TRBD1 for D (5 bases). V gave up 6 bases and J gave up 7 bases, with 22 bases separating them. This CDR3 is built from 16 residues. Germline CDR1 and CDR2: SGHTA and FQGNSA. The CDR3 loop is CASRPIPSGINQPQHL. CDR3 DNA: TGTGCCAGCAGACCAATCCCGTCAGGGATTAACCAGCCCCAGCATCTT.

This chain uses TRBV28 with TRBJ1-3; D is ambiguous. The CDR3 consists of 14 residues. The V and J ends lost 6 bases and 3 bases respectively, with 12 bases between them. The germline gives CDR1 MDHEN, CDR2 SYDVKM. In DNA, the CDR3 is TGTGCCAGCAGCCGCGGGGATGGTGGAAACACCATATATTTT. Protein product: CASSRGDGGNTIYF.

The chain carries TRBV14 and TRBJ2-1, with no clear D. This CDR3 is built from 13 residues. V lost 2 bases and J 9 bases, leaving 11 bases between the germline ends. Germline V gene data show CDR1 as SGHDN and CDR2 as FVKESK. DNA of the CDR3: TGTGCCAGCAGCCAAAAAGGGTCGGTTGAGCAGTTCTTC. Its protein product is CASSQKGSVEQFF.

The chain employs TRBV10-3 and TRBJ1-2; 10 nucleotides line up with TRBD1. Germline CDR1 ENHRY, CDR2 SYGVKD. J was trimmed by 7 bases and V by 3 bases; bases with no gene match: 8. This CDR3 comprises 15 residues. This chain's CDR3 is CAISDRTGTGVGYTF. The DNA for the CDR3 is TGTGCCATCAGTGACCGGACCGGGACAGGGGTTGGCTACACCTTC.

The chain links TRBV29-1 to TRBJ1-4; D unclear. V shed 0 bases and J shed 3 bases, with 5 bases lying between them. The CDR3 contains 13 residues. The germline V gene has CDR1 SQVTM and CDR2 ANQGSEA. The CDR3 region is CSVEERSNEKLFF. The CDR3, as DNA: TGCAGCGTTGAAGAGCGTTCTAATGAAAAACTGTTTTTT.

The chain uses TRBV28 and TRBJ2-1; 11 bases fit TRBD2. The junction had 6 bases not matched to a gene; V was cut back by 6 bases and J by 8 bases. Germline CDR1 MDHEN, CDR2 SYDVKM. This CDR3 region has 14 residues. CDR3 protein: CASRLTSGTHEQFF. The CDR3 coding sequence is TGTGCCAGCAGGTTGACTAGCGGGACCCATGAGCAGTTCTTC.

The genes are TRBV5-1 and TRBJ2-7, with a tentative D call TRBD2 (5 bases). This CDR3 is 14 amino acids long. V was trimmed by 2 bases and J by 1 base, leaving 10 bases between them. The germline V gene has CDR1 SGHRS and CDR2 YFSETQ. CDR3 region: CASSFVGVSYEQYF. The CDR3 region has the DNA TGCGCCAGCAGCTTCGTGGGAGTATCCTACGAGCAGTACTTC.

In DNA form, the CDR3 reads TGTGCCAGCAGCTGGGTCCCCGGGACAGGAGCCTACGAGCAGTACTTC. This encodes CASSWVPGTGAYEQYF. The chain employs TRBV11-2 and TRBJ2-7; TRBD1 matches at 8 bases. Germline CDR1 is SGHAT and CDR2 is FQNNGV. The CDR3 sequence is 16 residues long. With 4 bases clipped from V and 2 bases from J, the junction kept 10 bases outside the gene matches.

The chain uses TRBV6-6 and TRBJ1-3, with unresolved D. Between the trimmed V and J ends, which lost 7 bases and 4 bases, there was a span of 8 bases. CDR3 length: 12 amino acids. Germline CDR1 is MNHNY and CDR2 is SVGAGI (reference sequence). The CDR3 region is CASTDLGNTIYF. The CDR3 nucleotides read TGTGCCAGCACCGACCTCGGAAACACCATATATTTT.

The genes are TRBV6-6 and TRBJ1-1, with D possibly matching TRBD1 (6 bases). V was cut by 2 bases and J by 1 base, with 8 bases left in between. This CDR3 spans 14 amino acids. CDR1 is MNHNY and CDR2 is SVGAGI in the germline V gene (reference sequence). The CDR3: CASSYARGNTEAFF. In DNA, the CDR3 is TGTGCCAGCAGTTACGCCAGGGGGAACACTGAAGCTTTCTTT.

The rearrangement joins TRBV5-6 to TRBJ2-7, with D possibly being TRBD2 (6 bases). Trimming shortened V by 1 base and J by 0 bases, and 11 bases separated the two germline ends. Per the germline V gene, CDR1 is SGHDT and CDR2 is YYEEEE. This CDR3 is built from 15 residues. The CDR3 reads CASSLLALSSYEQYF. As DNA, the CDR3 is TGTGCCAGCAGCTTGCTAGCGTTGAGCTCCTACGAGCAGTACTTC.

This chain joins TRBV5-1 and TRBJ2-1, with D hard to call. Germline V lookup: CDR1 SGHRS, CDR2 YFSETQ. The CDR3 is made up of 14 amino acids. V lost 2 bases and J lost 7, with 13 bases in between. CDR3 residues: CASSLSGSANEQFF. The CDR3 coding sequence is TGCGCCAGCAGCTTATCCGGGTCGGCAAATGAGCAGTTCTTC. Drawing the rest from reference TRBV5-1 and TRBJ2-1, the complete variable domain is KAGVTQTPRYLIKTRGQQVTLSCSPISGHRSVSWYQQTPGQGLQFLFEYFSETQRNKGNFPGRFSGRQFSNSRSEMNVSTLELGDSALYLCASSLSGSANEQFFGPGTRLTVL.

The rearrangement joins TRBV28 to TRBJ2-6; 7 nucleotides line up with TRBD1. Germline V gene data show CDR1 as MDHEN and CDR2 as SYDVKM. Unmatched junction bases numbered 11, after V lost 4 bases and J lost 2 bases. The CDR3 totals 18 residues. This CDR3 reads CASSSLTGYGAGANVLTF. For the CDR3, the DNA is TGTGCCAGCAGTTCCTTGACAGGGTATGGGGCTGGGGCCAACGTCCTGACTTTC.

The J gene is TRBJ2-5, the V gene TRBV5-1; TRBD2 agrees at 13 bases. CDR1 and CDR2 from the germline V gene are SGHRS and YFSETQ. V shed 7 bases, J shed 1 base, and the junction held 7 bases outside the gene matches. The CDR3 runs 16 residues. CDR3 in DNA: TGCGCCAGCGTTAATGGACTAGCGGGGGTCCAAGAGACCCAGTACTTC. Protein: CASVNGLAGVQETQYF.

The V and J genes are TRBV5-1 and TRBJ1-1, with D uncertain. Germline CDR1 SGHRS, CDR2 YFSETQ. Trimming shortened V by 0 bases and J by 11 bases, and 20 bases separated the two germline ends. The CDR3 sequence is 15 residues long. The CDR3 reads CASSLAAAASSRAFF. In DNA, the CDR3 is TGCGCCAGCAGCTTGGCCGCTGCCGCCTCAAGTCGGGCTTTCTTT.

The J gene is TRBJ1-2, the V gene TRBV28; TRBD1 matches at 7 bases. This CDR3 contains 16 residues. The V gene's germline CDR1 is MDHEN and CDR2 SYDVKM. V shed 5 bases and J 2 bases; nucleotides not matched to a gene: 11. CDR3 protein: CASSLVPGTENYGYTF. Here the CDR3 DNA reads TGTGCCAGCAGTCTGGTTCCCGGGACAGAGAACTATGGCTACACCTTC.

This clone was detected only once. The CDR3 DNA reads TGTGCCAGCAGCTTATTAGCGCAGAGCAATTATGGCTACACCTTC. This translates into CASSLLAQSNYGYTF. This rearrangement joins TRBV7-6 to TRBJ1-2, with unresolved D. Germline V lookup: CDR1 SGHVS, CDR2 FNYEAQ. The CDR3 spans 15 residues. Trimming left V 2 bases short and J 5 bases short, with 15 bases between. The full variable domain, with the rest looked up from reference TRBV7-6 and TRBJ1-2, is GAGVSQSPRYKVTKRGQDVALRCDPISGHVSLYWYRQALGQGPEFLTYFNYEAQQDKSGLPNDRFSAERPEGSISTLTIQRTEQRDSAMYRCASSLLAQSNYGYTFGSGTRLTVV.

This sequence joins TRBV28 and TRBJ2-7; the D gene is possibly TRBD1 (6 bases). This CDR3 is built from 16 residues. Germline CDR1 MDHEN, CDR2 SYDVKM. V was shortened by 4 bases and J by 7 bases, with 23 bases between the two germline ends. CDR3 amino acids: CASSSPDGQTLGEQYF. DNA for the CDR3: TGTGCCAGCAGTTCCCCGGATGGACAGACGCTGGGGGAGCAGTACTTC.